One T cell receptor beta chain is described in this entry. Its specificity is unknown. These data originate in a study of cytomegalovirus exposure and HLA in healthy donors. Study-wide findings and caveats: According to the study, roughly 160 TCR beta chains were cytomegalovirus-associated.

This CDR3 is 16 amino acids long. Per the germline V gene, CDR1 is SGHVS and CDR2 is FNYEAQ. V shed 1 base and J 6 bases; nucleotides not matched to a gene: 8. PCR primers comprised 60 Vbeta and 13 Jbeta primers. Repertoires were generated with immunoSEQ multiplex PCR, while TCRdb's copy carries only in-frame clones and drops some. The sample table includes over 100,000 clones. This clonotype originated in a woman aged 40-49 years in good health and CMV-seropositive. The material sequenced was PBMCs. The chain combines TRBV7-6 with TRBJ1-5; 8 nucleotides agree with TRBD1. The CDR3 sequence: CASSLGAAGGGQPQHF. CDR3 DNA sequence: TGTGCCAGCAGCTTAGGGGCGGCAGGGGGCGGTCAGCCCCAGCATTTT.